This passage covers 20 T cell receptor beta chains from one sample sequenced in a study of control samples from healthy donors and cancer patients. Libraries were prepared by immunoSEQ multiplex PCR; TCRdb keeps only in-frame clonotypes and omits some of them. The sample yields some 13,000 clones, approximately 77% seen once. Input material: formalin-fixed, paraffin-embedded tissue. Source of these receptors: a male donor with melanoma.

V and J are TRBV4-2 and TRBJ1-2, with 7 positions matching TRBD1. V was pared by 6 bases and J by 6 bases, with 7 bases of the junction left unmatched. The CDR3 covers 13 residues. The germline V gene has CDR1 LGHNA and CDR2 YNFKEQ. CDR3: CASRGDSLHGYTF. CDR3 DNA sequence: TGTGCCAGCAGGGGGGACAGCCTTCATGGCTACACCTTC.

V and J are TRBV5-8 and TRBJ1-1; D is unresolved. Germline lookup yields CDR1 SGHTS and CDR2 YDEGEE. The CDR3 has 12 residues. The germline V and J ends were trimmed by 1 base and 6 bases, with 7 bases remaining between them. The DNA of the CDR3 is TGTGCCAGCAGCTTGAGGGTTGCTGAAGCTTTCTTT. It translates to CASSLRVAEAFF.

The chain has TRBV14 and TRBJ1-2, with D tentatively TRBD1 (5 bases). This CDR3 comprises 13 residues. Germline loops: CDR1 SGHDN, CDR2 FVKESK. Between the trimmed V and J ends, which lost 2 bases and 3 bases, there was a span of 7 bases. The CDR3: CASSQRQHYGYTF. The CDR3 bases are TGTGCCAGCAGCCAACGACAGCACTATGGCTACACCTTC.

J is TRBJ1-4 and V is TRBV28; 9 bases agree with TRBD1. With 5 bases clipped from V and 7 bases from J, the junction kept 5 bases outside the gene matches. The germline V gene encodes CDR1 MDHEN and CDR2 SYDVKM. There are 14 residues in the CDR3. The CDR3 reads CASSRQGDTEKLFF. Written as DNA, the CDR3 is TGTGCCAGCAGTAGACAGGGGGATACTGAAAAACTGTTTTTT.

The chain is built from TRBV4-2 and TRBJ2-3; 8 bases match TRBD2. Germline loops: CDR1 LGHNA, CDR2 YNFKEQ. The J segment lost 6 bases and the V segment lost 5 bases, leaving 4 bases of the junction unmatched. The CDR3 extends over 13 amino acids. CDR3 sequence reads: CASSYSGGDTQYF. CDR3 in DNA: TGTGCCAGCAGCTATTCGGGGGGGGATACGCAGTATTTT.

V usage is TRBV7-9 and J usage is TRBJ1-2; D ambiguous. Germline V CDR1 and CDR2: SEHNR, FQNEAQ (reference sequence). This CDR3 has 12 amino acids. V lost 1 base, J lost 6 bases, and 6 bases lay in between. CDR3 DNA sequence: TGTGCCAGCAGCTTAGAACTCCATGGCTACACCTTC. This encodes CASSLELHGYTF.

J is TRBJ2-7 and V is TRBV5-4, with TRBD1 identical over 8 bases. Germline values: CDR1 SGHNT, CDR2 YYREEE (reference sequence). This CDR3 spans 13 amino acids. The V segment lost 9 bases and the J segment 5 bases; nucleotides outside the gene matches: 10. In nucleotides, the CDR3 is TGTGCCACCAGGACAGGGCCGTTCGACGAGCAGTACTTC. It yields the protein CATRTGPFDEQYF.

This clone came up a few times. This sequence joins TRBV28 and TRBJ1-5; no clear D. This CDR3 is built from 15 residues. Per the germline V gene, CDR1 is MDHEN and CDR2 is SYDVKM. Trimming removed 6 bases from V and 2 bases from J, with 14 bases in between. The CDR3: CASSKGFGGNQPQHF. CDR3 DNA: TGTGCCAGCAGCAAGGGTTTCGGGGGCAATCAGCCCCAGCATTTT.

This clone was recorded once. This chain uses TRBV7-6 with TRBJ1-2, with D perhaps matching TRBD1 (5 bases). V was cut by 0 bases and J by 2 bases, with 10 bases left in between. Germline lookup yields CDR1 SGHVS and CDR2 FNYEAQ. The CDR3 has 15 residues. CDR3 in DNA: TGTGCCAGCAGCTTAGCGTTAGGGGACAACTATGGCTACACCTTC. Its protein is CASSLALGDNYGYTF.

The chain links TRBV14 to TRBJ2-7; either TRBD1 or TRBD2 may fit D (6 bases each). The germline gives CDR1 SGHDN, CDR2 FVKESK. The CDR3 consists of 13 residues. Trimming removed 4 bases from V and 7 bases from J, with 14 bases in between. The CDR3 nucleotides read TGTGCCAGCAGCCTACGGGGGCCGGGGGAGCAGTACTTC. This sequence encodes CASSLRGPGEQYF.

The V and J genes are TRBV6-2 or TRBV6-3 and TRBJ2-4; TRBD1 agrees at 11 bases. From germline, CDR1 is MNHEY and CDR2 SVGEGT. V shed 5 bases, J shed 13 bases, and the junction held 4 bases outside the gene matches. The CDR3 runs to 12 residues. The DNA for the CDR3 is TGTGCCAGCAGTATGGGACAGGGGGGACAGTACTTC. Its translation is CASSMGQGGQYF.

The CDR3 region is CASSPAGARETQYF. As DNA, the CDR3 is TGTGCCAGTAGTCCAGCGGGGGCTCGGGAGACCCAGTACTTC. The chain is built from TRBV19 and TRBJ2-5; 8 bases are shared with TRBD2. The germline gives CDR1 LNHDA, CDR2 SQIVND (reference sequence). This CDR3 has 14 residues. V lost 5 bases to trimming and J lost 5 bases; unmatched junction nucleotides: 7.

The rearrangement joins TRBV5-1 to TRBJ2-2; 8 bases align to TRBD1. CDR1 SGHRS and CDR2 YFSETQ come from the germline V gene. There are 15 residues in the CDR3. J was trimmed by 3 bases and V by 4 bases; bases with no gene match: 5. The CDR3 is CASSIRGRDTGELFF. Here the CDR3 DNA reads TGCGCCAGCAGCATCAGGGGGCGGGACACCGGGGAGCTGTTTTTT.

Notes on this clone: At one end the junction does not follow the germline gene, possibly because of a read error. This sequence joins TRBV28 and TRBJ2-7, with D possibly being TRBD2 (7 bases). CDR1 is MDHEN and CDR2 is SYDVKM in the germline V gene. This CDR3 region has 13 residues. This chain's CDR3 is CASRSLGGASGEF. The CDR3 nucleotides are TGTGCCAGCCGCTCTTTGGGGGGGGCGTCTGGAGAATTC.

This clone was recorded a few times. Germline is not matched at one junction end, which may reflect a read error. Here the CDR3 reads CAISGDKSDQPQHF. In DNA form, the CDR3 reads TGTGCCATCAGTGGGGACAAAAGTGATCAACCCCAGCATTTT. The gene calls are TRBV10-3 and TRBJ1-5, with TRBD1 as a possible D gene (6 bases). The CDR3 sequence is 14 residues long. The germline V gene encodes CDR1 ENHRY and CDR2 SYGVKD.

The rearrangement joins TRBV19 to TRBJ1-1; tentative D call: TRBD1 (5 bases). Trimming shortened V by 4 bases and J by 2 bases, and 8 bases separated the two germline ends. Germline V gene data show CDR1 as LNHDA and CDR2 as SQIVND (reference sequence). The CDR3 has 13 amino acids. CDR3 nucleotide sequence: TGTGCCAGTAGTACACAGGTCAACACTGAAGCTTTCTTT. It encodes CASSTQVNTEAFF.

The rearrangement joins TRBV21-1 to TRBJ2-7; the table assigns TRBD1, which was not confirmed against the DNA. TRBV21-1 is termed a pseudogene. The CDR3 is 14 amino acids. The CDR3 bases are TGTGCCAGCAGCAAAGTGGGCCGTTCGGTGAAGCAGTACTTC. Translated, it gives CASSKVGRSVKQYF.

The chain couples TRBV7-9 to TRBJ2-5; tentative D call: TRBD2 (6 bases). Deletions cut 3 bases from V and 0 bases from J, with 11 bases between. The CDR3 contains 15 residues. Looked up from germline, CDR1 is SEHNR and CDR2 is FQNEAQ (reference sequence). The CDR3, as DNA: TGTGCCAGCAGCTTTGGGGGGACCTACCAAGAGACCCAGTACTTC. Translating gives CASSFGGTYQETQYF.

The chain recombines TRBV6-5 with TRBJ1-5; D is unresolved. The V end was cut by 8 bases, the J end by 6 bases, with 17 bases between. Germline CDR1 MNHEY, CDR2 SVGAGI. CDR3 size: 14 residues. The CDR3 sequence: CASGKAARVQPQHF. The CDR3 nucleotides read TGTGCCAGCGGGAAGGCAGCGCGGGTTCAGCCCCAGCATTTT.

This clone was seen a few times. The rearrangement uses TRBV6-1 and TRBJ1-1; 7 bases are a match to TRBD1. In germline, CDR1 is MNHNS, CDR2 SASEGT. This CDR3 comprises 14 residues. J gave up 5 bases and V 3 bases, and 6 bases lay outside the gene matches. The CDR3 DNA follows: TGTGCCAGCAGTGAGACAGGGAGAAGTACTGAAGCTTTCTTT. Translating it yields CASSETGRSTEAFF.